One and the same sample provided the 5 T cell receptor beta chains below, sequenced in a study of blood T cell repertoires in COVID-19. Data came from immunoSEQ multiplex PCR; TCRdb stores just in-frame clones and leaves some out. The sample lists over 35,000 clones; roughly 83% were seen once. Specimen: peripheral blood. The origin of the receptors is a human donor with acute or convalescent COVID-19. The donor label of this sample is uncertain.

The chain links TRBV5-6 to TRBJ1-2, with 9 positions matching TRBD1. This CDR3 contains 15 residues. J gave up 7 bases and V 0 bases, and 7 bases lay outside the gene matches. CDR1 is SGHDT and CDR2 is YYEEEE in the germline V gene. CDR3 region: CASSLGYGTGTGYTF. In nucleotides, the CDR3 is TGTGCCAGCAGCTTGGGTTACGGGACAGGGACTGGCTACACCTTC. The whole variable domain, remainder taken from reference TRBV5-6 and TRBJ1-2, is DAGVTQSPTHLIKTRGQQVTLRCSPKSGHDTVSWYQQALGQGPQFIFQYYEEEERQRGNFPDRFSGHQFPNYSSELNVNALLLGDSALYLCASSLGYGTGTGYTFGSGTRLTVV.

The chain uses TRBV18 and TRBJ2-7; 9 positions agree with TRBD1. CDR1 is KGHSH, CDR2 LQKENI, per germline. Trimming cost V 3 bases and J 13 bases; bases outside gene matches: 10. This CDR3 has 13 residues. The CDR3 region is CASSPRQGEDVYF. CDR3 nucleotides: TGTGCCAGCTCACCTAGACAGGGGGAAGATGTTTACTTC.

The CDR3 nucleotides are TGTGCCAGCAGCCACGGGGGAAATAGGAAGACCCAGTACTTC. Translated: CASSHGGNRKTQYF. J is TRBJ2-5 and V is TRBV3-1 (or the pseudogene TRBV3-2); possibly TRBD2 for D (6 bases). The CDR3 runs to 14 residues. The germline V and J ends were trimmed by 3 bases and 6 bases, with 14 bases remaining between them. CDR1 is LGHDT and CDR2 is YNNKEL in the germline V gene (reference sequence).

The chain carries TRBV18 and TRBJ1-5; tentatively, D is TRBD1 (5 bases). In germline, CDR1 is KGHSH, CDR2 LQKENI. Trimming removed 2 bases at V and 2 bases at J, with 10 bases between. This CDR3 has 15 residues. CDR3 nucleotide sequence: TGTGCCAGCTCACCAGGCGGGGGTGGCAATCAGCCCCAGCATTTT. Translated, it gives CASSPGGGGNQPQHF.

The V and J genes are TRBV19 and TRBJ2-2; possibly TRBD1 for D (5 bases). V lost 3 bases to trimming and J lost 7 bases, with 15 bases between them. CDR1 and CDR2 (germline): LNHDA, SQIVND (reference sequence). The CDR3 has 15 amino acids. The CDR3 region has the DNA TGTGCCAGTAGTATCCAGGGCCCCCAGAGCGGGGAGCTGTTTTTT. It yields the protein CASSIQGPQSGELFF.